This T cell receptor (beta chain) comes out of a study of blood T cell repertoires in COVID-19. Germline loops: CDR1 KGHSH, CDR2 LQKENI. CDR3 length: 18 amino acids. Germline trimming cut 2 bases from V and 1 base from J; bases unmatched to any gene: 6. Clones were sequenced by immunoSEQ multiplex PCR, and TCRdb holds only the in-frame ones, with some missing. The table has more than 10,000 clones, roughly 85% seen once. The clonotype was recovered from a human donor in a cohort sampled during active COVID-19. This chain links TRBV18 with TRBJ2-6; 9 nucleotides agree with TRBD1. What was sequenced was peripheral blood. This CDR3 is CASSPSGTGYSGANVLTF. In DNA, the CDR3 is TGTGCCAGCTCACCATCCGGGACAGGGTATTCTGGGGCCAACGTCCTGACTTTC.